The 6 T cell receptor beta chains below come from one sample, sequenced in a study of shared clonotypes between healthy human individuals. The assay was immunoSEQ multiplex PCR, and TCRdb's table has in-frame clones only and misses some. The data show roughly 2.5 million clones, more than 90% seen once. The sample was naive CD4+ T cells sorted from blood. Subset described: CD45RA+ positively selected. The receptors shown here come from a man younger than 30 in good health.

The rearrangement links TRBV19 to TRBJ1-5; a weak D match, TRBD1 (6 bases). V lost 1 base and J lost 2, with 15 bases in between. Germline CDR1 reads LNHDA; CDR2 reads SQIVND (reference sequence). The CDR3 totals 17 residues. CDR3: CASSIATGRVGNQPQHF. For the CDR3, the DNA is TGTGCCAGTAGTATAGCGACAGGTCGAGTTGGCAATCAGCCCCAGCATTTT.

The chain uses TRBV19 and TRBJ2-1; 9 nucleotides match TRBD1. Germline V gives CDR1 LNHDA, CDR2 SQIVND (reference sequence). The CDR3 spans 15 residues. V was pared by 5 bases and J by 4 bases, with 6 bases of the junction left unmatched. The CDR3 is CASSFRQGDYNEQFF. The CDR3 region has the DNA TGTGCCAGTAGTTTCCGACAGGGGGATTACAATGAGCAGTTCTTC.

V gene TRBV5-6 combines with J gene TRBJ2-1; 13 bases are shared with TRBD2. The J segment lost 5 bases and the V segment lost 3 bases, leaving 5 bases of the junction unmatched. CDR1 SGHDT and CDR2 YYEEEE come from the germline V gene. This CDR3 is 16 amino acids long. CDR3 region: CASSWGLAGNHNEQFF. CDR3 nucleotide sequence: TGTGCCAGCAGCTGGGGACTAGCGGGAAACCACAATGAGCAGTTCTTC.

The CDR3 region is CASWTSGIIGQYF. Here the CDR3 DNA reads TGTGCCAGTTGGACTAGCGGGATTATCGGGCAGTACTTC. The chain uses TRBV19 and TRBJ2-7; 12 bases line up with TRBD2. With V trimmed by 8 bases and J by 9 bases, 8 bases remained unmatched. Germline V gene data show CDR1 as LNHDA and CDR2 as SQIVND (reference sequence). The CDR3 spans 13 residues. Together with reference TRBV19 and TRBJ2-7, the CDR3 gives the full variable domain: DGGITQSPKYLFRKEGQNVTLSCEQNLNHDAMYWYRQDPGQGLRLIYYSQIVNDFQKGDIAEGYSVSREKKESFPLTVTSAQKNPTAFYLCASWTSGIIGQYFGPGTRLTVT.

The gene calls are TRBV12-5 and TRBJ2-5; 8 bases are a match to TRBD1. V was pared by 4 bases and J by 6 bases, with 7 bases of the junction left unmatched. Germline V gene sequence: CDR1 LGHNT, CDR2 FRNRAP. CDR3 length: 14 residues. CDR3 sequence (DNA): TGTGCTAGTGGTTGGGGACAGGATCCCAAGACCCAGTACTTC. It translates to CASGWGQDPKTQYF. Variable domain in full (rest from reference TRBV12-5 and TRBJ2-5): DARVTQTPRHKVTEMGQEVTMRCQPILGHNTVFWYRQTMMQGLELLAYFRNRAPLDDSGMPKDRFSAEMPDATLATLKIQPSEPRDSAVYFCASGWGQDPKTQYFGPGTRLLVL.

CDR3 region: CAISTQGAYSYEQYF. The CDR3, as DNA: TGTGCCATCTCTACACAGGGGGCTTACTCCTACGAGCAGTACTTC. The chain carries TRBV10-3 and TRBJ2-7, with TRBD1 matching 9 bases. CDR1 is ENHRY, CDR2 SYGVKD, per germline. The J segment lost 0 bases and the V segment lost 8 bases, leaving 8 bases of the junction unmatched. The CDR3 is 15 amino acids.